A single sample is the source of the 20 T cell receptor beta chains below, sequenced in a study of blood T cell repertoires in COVID-19 (dated by TCRdb to the early 2020s). Libraries were made using the immunoSEQ multiplex PCR assay. The immuneACCESS repertoire file appears here via TCRdb, limited to in-frame rearrangements. These files lack a portion of the clones; in checked studies, under half of the deficit traces to unresolved V genes, and the cause of the others is not known. In this sample the table shows about 250,000 clones, 70% to 90% of which occur a single time. The ten largest clones represent 3% of the sample. What was sequenced was peripheral blood. The receptors come from a man aged 18 to 29 with active or convalescent COVID-19.

This clone showed up just once. The chain joins TRBV24-1 to TRBJ2-3; D is possibly TRBD2 (7 bases). V lost 8 bases and J lost 5, with 13 bases in between. Germline V gene data show CDR1 as KGHDR and CDR2 as SFDVKD. The CDR3 runs 13 residues. CDR3 sequence: CATMGGAGDTQYF. DNA for the CDR3: TGTGCCACCATGGGGGGGGCCGGAGATACGCAGTATTTT.

The V call is TRBV6-5, the J call TRBJ1-1; possibly TRBD1 for D (6 bases). Germline assignment: CDR1 MNHEY and CDR2 SVGAGI. CDR3 size: 15 residues. The V gene lost 2 bases and the J gene lost 3 bases, with 13 bases spanning the gap. As DNA, the CDR3 is TGTGCCAGCAGTTACGTACAGGGAGGGGACACTGAAGCTTTCTTT. Translation gives CASSYVQGGDTEAFF.

This clone was detected a few times. The gene calls are TRBV10-2 and TRBJ2-7; a possible D gene is TRBD1 (5 bases). Germline assignment: CDR1 WSHSY and CDR2 SAAADI. The CDR3 covers 13 residues. V lost 4 bases and J 0 bases, leaving 7 bases between the germline ends. The DNA of the CDR3 is TGCGCCAGCAGTGTGGACACCTCCTACGAGCAGTACTTC. Its translation: CASSVDTSYEQYF.

The chain carries TRBV28 and TRBJ1-5; 7 positions agree with TRBD1. Germline V gene sequence: CDR1 MDHEN, CDR2 SYDVKM. The V and J ends lost 5 bases and 5 bases, in that order; junction bases with no gene match: 9. There are 15 residues in the CDR3. In nucleotides, the CDR3 is TGTGCCAGCAGTCCCGAGACAGGGTTCCATCAGCCCCAGCATTTT. This sequence encodes CASSPETGFHQPQHF. Full variable domain (remainder filled in from reference TRBV28 and TRBJ1-5): DVKVTQSSRYLVKRTGEKVFLECVQDMDHENMFWYRQDPGLGLRLIYFSYDVKMKEKGDIPEGYSVSREKKERFSLILESASTNQTSMYLCASSPETGFHQPQHFGDGTRLSIL.

The chain is built from TRBV15 and TRBJ2-5, with a tentative D call TRBD1 (5 bases). Per the germline V gene, CDR1 is LNHNV and CDR2 is YYDKDF (reference sequence). CDR3 length: 14 residues. V was pared by 4 bases and J by 5 bases, with 14 bases between. CDR3 in amino acids: CATSKQVQAETQYF. Written as DNA, the CDR3 is TGTGCCACCAGCAAACAGGTACAAGCGGAGACCCAGTACTTC.

The CDR3 protein is CASSSRTGETQYF. CDR3 DNA: TGTGCCAGCAGCTCCAGGACAGGCGAGACCCAGTACTTC. The chain combines TRBV7-9 with TRBJ2-5, with 7 nucleotides matching TRBD1. V was pared by 4 bases and J by 5 bases, with 4 bases of the junction left unmatched. Germline CDR1 reads SEHNR; CDR2 reads FQNEAQ (reference sequence). The CDR3 spans 13 residues.

The gene calls are TRBV28 and TRBJ2-6; TRBD1 is a possible D gene (5 bases). V was cut by 6 bases and J by 0 bases, with 9 bases left in between. Germline V gives CDR1 MDHEN, CDR2 SYDVKM. The CDR3 runs 15 residues. The CDR3 reads CASSRQISGANVLTF. The CDR3 DNA reads TGTGCCAGCAGCCGACAGATCTCTGGGGCCAACGTCCTGACTTTC.

The V gene is TRBV7-2, the J gene TRBJ2-7; TRBD2 agrees at 9 bases. Germline loops: CDR1 SGHTA, CDR2 FQGNSA. V was clipped by 3 bases and J by 4 bases; unmatched bases: 13. The CDR3 is made up of 17 amino acids. In DNA, the CDR3 is TGTGCCAGCAGCTTTCCCCCAGTTAGCGGGGGCCCATACGAGCAGTACTTC. Its protein product is CASSFPPVSGGPYEQYF.

This rearrangement joins TRBV18 to TRBJ1-3; 7 nucleotides agree with TRBD1. The CDR3 extends over 15 amino acids. CDR1 is KGHSH and CDR2 is LQKENI in the germline V gene. Trimming removed 3 bases from V and 1 base from J; junction bases left unmatched: 3. This chain's CDR3 is CASSPLTGSGNTIYF. The DNA of the CDR3 is TGTGCCAGCTCACCTCTGACAGGGTCTGGAAACACCATATATTTT.

The CDR3 DNA reads as TGTGCCAGCAGTAAGAGGACAGGTGACATCTATGGCTACACCTTC. This codes for CASSKRTGDIYGYTF. The chain joins TRBV6-5 to TRBJ1-2; 7 positions agree with TRBD1. Looked up from germline, CDR1 is MNHEY and CDR2 is SVGAGI. CDR3 size: 15 residues. The J segment lost 4 bases and the V segment lost 5 bases, leaving 10 bases of the junction unmatched.

This clone has more than one count but fewer than ten. V and J are TRBV11-3 and TRBJ2-1, with 13 bases identical to TRBD2. The length of the CDR3 is 19 residues. Germline V gene sequence: CDR1 SGHNT, CDR2 YENEEA. The junction had 12 bases not matched to a gene; V was cut back by 4 bases and J by 3 bases. The CDR3 loop reads CASSSRTSGGVVGYNEQFF. The CDR3 bases are TGTGCCAGCAGCTCTAGGACTAGCGGGGGCGTCGTTGGCTACAATGAGCAGTTCTTC. Complete variable domain (other parts from reference TRBV11-3 and TRBJ2-1): EAGVVQSPRYKIIEKKQPVAFWCNPISGHNTLYWYLQNLGQGPELLIRYENEEAVDDSQLPKDRFSAERLKGVDSTLKIQPAELGDSAVYLCASSSRTSGGVVGYNEQFFGPGTRLTVL.

This clone showed up just once. This chain joins TRBV12-3 or TRBV12-4 and TRBJ1-1; 10 bases line up with TRBD1. The junction had 2 bases not matched to a gene; V was cut back by 6 bases and J by 4 bases. This CDR3 is built from 13 residues. CDR3 amino acids: CASRWTGGTEAFF. The CDR3 region has the DNA TGTGCCAGCAGATGGACAGGGGGCACTGAAGCTTTCTTT.

The V gene is TRBV11-2, the J gene TRBJ1-4; D remains ambiguous. The CDR3 runs to 13 residues. The germline gives CDR1 SGHAT, CDR2 FQNNGV. Trimming took off 0 bases at V and 6 bases at J, with 5 bases between the two ends. CDR3 sequence: CASSLDLDEKLFF. CDR3 coding DNA: TGTGCCAGCAGCTTAGACCTTGATGAAAAACTGTTTTTT.

This clone appeared a few times. The chain employs TRBV27 and TRBJ1-6, with unresolved D. Germline V gene sequence: CDR1 MNHEY, CDR2 SMNVEV (reference sequence). The length of the CDR3 is 13 residues. V was shortened by 6 bases and J by 3 bases, with 6 bases between the two germline ends. The CDR3 protein is CASSRDYNSPLHF. The CDR3 DNA reads as TGTGCCAGCAGCCGGGACTATAATTCACCCCTCCACTTT.

The chain recombines TRBV21-1 with TRBJ2-2; the table's D call TRBD1 went unverified against the DNA. TRBV21-1 is assigned pseudogene status. CDR3 size: 17 residues. CDR3 protein: CASSGRGSQGAVGELFF. CDR3 nucleotides: TGTGCCAGCAGCGGACGAGGAAGTCAGGGGGCGGTCGGGGAGCTGTTTTTT.

V usage is TRBV4-1 and J usage is TRBJ1-4; D is unclear. This CDR3 contains 15 residues. V dropped 4 bases and J dropped 0 bases, with 9 bases sitting between them. Germline lookup yields CDR1 MGHRA and CDR2 YSYEKL. The CDR3 DNA follows: TGCGCCAGCAGCCCTGAGGGCGCAACTAATGAAAAACTGTTTTTT. It translates to CASSPEGATNEKLFF.

The rearrangement uses TRBV7-2 and TRBJ1-1, with 7 bases aligning to TRBD1. V shed 4 bases, J shed 0 bases, and the junction held 5 bases outside the gene matches. Germline CDR1 and CDR2: SGHTA and FQGNSA. This CDR3 is 15 amino acids long. The CDR3 DNA reads as TGTGCCAGCAGCTCCAAGGGACAGCTGAACACTGAAGCTTTCTTT. Its translation: CASSSKGQLNTEAFF.

This chain links TRBV14 with TRBJ1-4; no firm D call. The CDR3 is made up of 15 amino acids. The germline gives CDR1 SGHDN, CDR2 FVKESK. The germline V and J ends were trimmed by 4 bases and 7 bases, with 16 bases remaining between them. CDR3 sequence: CASSPAPGHLEKLFF. CDR3 DNA sequence: TGTGCCAGCAGCCCTGCCCCAGGTCACCTTGAAAAACTGTTTTTT. The full variable domain, completed using reference TRBV14 and TRBJ1-4, is EAGVTQFPSHSVIEKGQTVTLRCDPISGHDNLYWYRRVMGKEIKFLLHFVKESKQDESGMPNNRFLAERTGGTYSTLKVQPAELEDSGVYFCASSPAPGHLEKLFFGSGTQLSVL.

This clone was seen just once. This chain uses TRBV7-8 with TRBJ1-2; 12 bases line up with TRBD1. V lost 5 bases and J lost 8; bases outside the gene matches: 12. CDR3 length: 16 amino acids. Germline CDR1 SGHVS, CDR2 FQNEAQ. This CDR3 is CASSLTGTGGAYGYTF. The CDR3 DNA is TGTGCCAGCAGCCTTACCGGGACAGGGGGCGCTTACGGCTACACCTTC.

This clone was seen a single time. The chain recombines TRBV30 with TRBJ1-6, with unresolved D. Per germline, CDR1 GTSNPN and CDR2 SVGIG (reference sequence). The CDR3 loop spans 13 amino acids. The CDR3 DNA sequence: TGTGGTCGTCGGGGTTCCTATAATTCACCCCTCCACTTT. As protein: CGRRGSYNSPLHF.